This paragraph reports one TCR beta chain. What it recognizes is unknown. The CDR3 totals 14 residues. Trimming removed 0 bases from V and 6 bases from J, with 10 bases in between. Germline V CDR1 and CDR2: SGDLS, YYNGEE. Described treatment: oral pan-JAK inhibitor, 5-10 mg twice daily. This specimen comes from a study of CD8+ T cells in alopecia areata. Study-level information: The drug, tofacitinib, lasted 6 to 18 months, followed by 6 months off drug. The study's findings and limits: Sequencing of scalp samples also captures resident alphabeta T cells of normal skin.

It was cDNA, reverse transcribed from extracted RNA, that served as the sequencing template. TCRdb's copy holds only in-frame clones and misses some; the assay was immunoSEQ multiplex PCR. The data show 130,000 or so clones, 86% seen once. The chain links TRBV9 to TRBJ2-1; D is unresolved. This TCR was recovered from a human donor with alopecia areata. This material consisted of CD8+ T cells sorted from blood, taken at week 4, from a patient treated with tofacitinib. The CDR3 sequence is CASSVGSSGNEQFF. CDR3 nucleotides: TGTGCCAGCAGCGTAGGATCCTCCGGCAATGAGCAGTTCTTC.